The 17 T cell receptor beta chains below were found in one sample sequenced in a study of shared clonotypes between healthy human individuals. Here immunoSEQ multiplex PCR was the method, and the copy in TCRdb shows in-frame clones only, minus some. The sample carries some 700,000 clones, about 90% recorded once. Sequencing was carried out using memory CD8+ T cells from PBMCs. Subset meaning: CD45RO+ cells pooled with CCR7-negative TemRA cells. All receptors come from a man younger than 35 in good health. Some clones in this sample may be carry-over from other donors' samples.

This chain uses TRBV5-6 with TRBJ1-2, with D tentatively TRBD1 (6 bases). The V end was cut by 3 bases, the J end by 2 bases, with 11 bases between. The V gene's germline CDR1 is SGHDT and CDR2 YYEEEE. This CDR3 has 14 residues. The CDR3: CASSYRDLNYGYTF. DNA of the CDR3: TGTGCCAGCAGCTACAGGGACTTGAACTATGGCTACACCTTC.

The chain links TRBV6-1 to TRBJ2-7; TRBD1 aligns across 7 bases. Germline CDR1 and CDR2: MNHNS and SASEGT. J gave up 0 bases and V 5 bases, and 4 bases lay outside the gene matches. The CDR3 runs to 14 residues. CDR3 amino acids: CASSTRGSSYEQYF. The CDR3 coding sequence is TGTGCCAGCAGTACCAGGGGGAGCTCCTACGAGCAGTACTTC.

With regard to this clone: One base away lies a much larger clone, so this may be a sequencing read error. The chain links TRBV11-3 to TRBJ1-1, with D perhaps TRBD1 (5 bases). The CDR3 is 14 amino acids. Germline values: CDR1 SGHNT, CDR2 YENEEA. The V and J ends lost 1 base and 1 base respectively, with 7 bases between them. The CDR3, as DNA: TGTGCCAGCAGCTTAGGAGGGACGAACACTGAAGCTTTCTTT. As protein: CASSLGGTNTEAFF.

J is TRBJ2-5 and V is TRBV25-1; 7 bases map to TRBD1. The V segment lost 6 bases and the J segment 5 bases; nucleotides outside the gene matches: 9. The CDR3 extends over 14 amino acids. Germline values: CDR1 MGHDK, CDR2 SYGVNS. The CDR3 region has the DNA TGTGCCAGCAGGGACAGGTGGTATAGGGAGACCCAGTACTTC. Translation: CASRDRWYRETQYF.

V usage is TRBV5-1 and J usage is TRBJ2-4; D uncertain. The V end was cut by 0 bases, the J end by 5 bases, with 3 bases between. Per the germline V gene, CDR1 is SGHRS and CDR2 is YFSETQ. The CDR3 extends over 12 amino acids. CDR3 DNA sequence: TGCGCCAGCAGCTTGGGGGAAAACATTCAGTACTTC. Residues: CASSLGENIQYF.

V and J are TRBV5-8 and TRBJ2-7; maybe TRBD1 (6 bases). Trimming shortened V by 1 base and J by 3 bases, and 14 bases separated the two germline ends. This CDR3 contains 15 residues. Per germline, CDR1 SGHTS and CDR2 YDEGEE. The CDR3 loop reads CASSLTKRGYYEQYF. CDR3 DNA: TGTGCCAGCAGCTTGACCAAGAGGGGGTACTACGAGCAGTACTTC.

This CDR3 reads CASSQDHRQSNEKLFF. The DNA for the CDR3 is TGTGCCAGCAGCCAAGATCATCGGCAGTCTAATGAAAAACTGTTTTTT. The chain carries TRBV4-2 and TRBJ1-4, with D hard to call. Trimming removed 0 bases from V and 3 bases from J, with 11 bases in between. Germline V lookup: CDR1 LGHNA, CDR2 YNFKEQ. This CDR3 spans 16 amino acids.

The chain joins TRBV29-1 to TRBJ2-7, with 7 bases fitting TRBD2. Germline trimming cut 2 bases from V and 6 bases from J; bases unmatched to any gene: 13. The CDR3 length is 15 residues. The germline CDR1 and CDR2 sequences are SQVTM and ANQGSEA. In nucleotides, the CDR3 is TGCAGCGTTGAAAGAGCGGGATCCTCTTATAGCGAGCAGTACTTC. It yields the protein CSVERAGSSYSEQYF.

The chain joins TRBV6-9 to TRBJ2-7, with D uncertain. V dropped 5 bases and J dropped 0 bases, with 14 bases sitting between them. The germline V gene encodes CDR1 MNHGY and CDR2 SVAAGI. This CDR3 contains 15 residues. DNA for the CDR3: TGTGCCAGCAGTCGGACCCTTCAGACCTCCTACGAGCAGTACTTC. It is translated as CASSRTLQTSYEQYF.

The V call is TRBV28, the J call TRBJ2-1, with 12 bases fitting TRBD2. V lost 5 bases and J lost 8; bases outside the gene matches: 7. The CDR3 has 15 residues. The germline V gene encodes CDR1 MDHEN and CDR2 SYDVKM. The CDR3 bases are TGTGCCAGCAGTCCCGGACTAGCGGGAAGGGATGAGCAGTTCTTC. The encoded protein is CASSPGLAGRDEQFF.

The CDR3 coding sequence is TGTGCCAGCAGCCCCACCGGCACGGTTAACTATGGCTACACCTTC. Protein: CASSPTGTVNYGYTF. This chain links TRBV5-4 with TRBJ1-2, with unresolved D. Germline-derived CDR1 and CDR2 are SGHNT and YYREEE (reference sequence). This CDR3 contains 15 residues. V shed 4 bases and J shed 1 base, with 14 bases lying between them.

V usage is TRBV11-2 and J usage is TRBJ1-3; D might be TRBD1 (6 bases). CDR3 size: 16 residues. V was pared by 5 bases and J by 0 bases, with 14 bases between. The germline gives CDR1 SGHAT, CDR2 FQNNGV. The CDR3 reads CASSPGHFGSGNTIYF. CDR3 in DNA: TGTGCCAGCAGCCCGGGACATTTTGGCTCTGGAAACACCATATATTTT.

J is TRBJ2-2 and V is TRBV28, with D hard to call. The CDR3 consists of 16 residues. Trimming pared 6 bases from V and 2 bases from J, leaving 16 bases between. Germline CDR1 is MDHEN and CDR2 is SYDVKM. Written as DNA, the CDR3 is TGTGCCAGCAGGAAGGACCAAGACTTAAACACCGGGGAGCTGTTTTTT. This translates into CASRKDQDLNTGELFF.

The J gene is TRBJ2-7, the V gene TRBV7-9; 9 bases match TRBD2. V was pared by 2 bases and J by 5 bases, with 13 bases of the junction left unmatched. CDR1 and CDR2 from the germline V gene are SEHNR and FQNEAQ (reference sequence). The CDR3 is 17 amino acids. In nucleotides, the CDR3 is TGTGCCAGCAGCTTATTTCCCTGGGTAGCGGGAGCGGACGAGCAGTACTTC. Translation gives CASSLFPWVAGADEQYF.

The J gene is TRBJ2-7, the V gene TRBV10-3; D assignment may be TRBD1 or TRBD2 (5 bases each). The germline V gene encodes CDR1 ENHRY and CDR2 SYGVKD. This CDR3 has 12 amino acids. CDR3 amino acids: CAYRGEMSEQYF. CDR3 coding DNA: TGTGCATATCGGGGCGAAATGAGCGAGCAGTACTTC.

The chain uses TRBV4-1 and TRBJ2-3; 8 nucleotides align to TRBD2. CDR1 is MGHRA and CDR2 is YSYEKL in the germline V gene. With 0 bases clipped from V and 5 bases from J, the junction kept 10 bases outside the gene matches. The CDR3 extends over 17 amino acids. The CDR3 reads CASSQDRRAGVGDTQYF. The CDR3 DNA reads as TGCGCCAGCAGCCAAGATCGGAGAGCGGGAGTGGGAGATACGCAGTATTTT.

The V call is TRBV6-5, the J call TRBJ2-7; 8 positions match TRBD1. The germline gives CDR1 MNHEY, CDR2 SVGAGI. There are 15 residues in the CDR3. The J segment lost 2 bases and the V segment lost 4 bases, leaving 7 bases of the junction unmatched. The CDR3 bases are TGTGCCAGCAGTTCAAGACAGGGGTCGCCCTACGAGCAGTACTTC. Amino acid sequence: CASSSRQGSPYEQYF.